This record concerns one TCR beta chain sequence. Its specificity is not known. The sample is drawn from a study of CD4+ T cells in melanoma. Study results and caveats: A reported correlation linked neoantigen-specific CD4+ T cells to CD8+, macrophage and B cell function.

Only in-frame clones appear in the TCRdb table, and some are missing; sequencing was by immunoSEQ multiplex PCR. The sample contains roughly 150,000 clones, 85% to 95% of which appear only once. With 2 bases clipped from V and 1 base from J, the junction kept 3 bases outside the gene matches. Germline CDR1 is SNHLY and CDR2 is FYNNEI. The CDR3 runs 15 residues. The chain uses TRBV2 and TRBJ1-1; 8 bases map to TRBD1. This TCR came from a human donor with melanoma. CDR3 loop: CASSEQGAGNTEAFF. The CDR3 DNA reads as TGTGCCAGCAGTGAACAGGGGGCCGGGAACACTGAAGCTTTCTTT.